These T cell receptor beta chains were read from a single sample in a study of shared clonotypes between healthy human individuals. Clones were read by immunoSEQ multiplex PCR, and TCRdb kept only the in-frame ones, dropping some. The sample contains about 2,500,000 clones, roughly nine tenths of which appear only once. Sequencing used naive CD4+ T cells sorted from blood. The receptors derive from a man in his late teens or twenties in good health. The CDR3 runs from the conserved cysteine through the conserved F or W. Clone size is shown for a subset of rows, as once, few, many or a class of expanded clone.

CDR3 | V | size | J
CASSAEGSRWTDTQYF | TRBV25-1 | . | TRBJ2-3
CARFPGYSQGNTEAFF | TRBV23-1 | . | TRBJ1-1
CASSASRSGGRYNEQFF | TRBV6-1 | . | TRBJ2-1
CASRIEDTGELFF | TRBV5-1 | . | TRBJ2-2
CASSQESSYNSPLHF | TRBV4-1 | . | TRBJ1-6
CASSPGLSYNEQFF | TRBV23-1 | . | TRBJ2-1
CASSFRGETQYF | TRBV28 | . | TRBJ2-5
CASNSGGLGANVLTF | TRBV6-1 | . | TRBJ2-6
CASSYSYNGDSPLHF | TRBV6-6 | . | TRBJ1-6
CASSKGRGSTDTQYF | TRBV25-1 | . | TRBJ2-3
CASSLPRTPNTEAFF | TRBV7-2 | . | TRBJ1-1
CSVDRRGGNEQFF | TRBV29-1 | . | TRBJ2-1
CASSLILGQFTDTQYF | TRBV7-2 | once | TRBJ2-3
CASRMTGRPYEQYF | TRBV27 | . | TRBJ2-7
CASSRTELYGYTF | TRBV9 | . | TRBJ1-2
CASSPRQGPYEQYF | TRBV7-7 | . | TRBJ2-7
CASSLVQVNTEAFF | TRBV5-4 | once | TRBJ1-1
CASSLATGRALTPYEQYF | TRBV7-6 | . | TRBJ2-7